The 13 T cell receptor beta chains below all came from one sample that was sequenced in a study of T-cell memory formation after mild COVID-19. TCRdb fed the 5' RACE reads into MiXCR, producing one record per CDR3 protein. The sample shows 170,000 or so distinct CDR3 sequences, 31% of them seen only once. The sequenced sample consisted of PBMCs or a T cell subset sorted from them (not recorded which). The receptors shown here come from an adult woman who had mild COVID-19 (a few samples of this study predate the infection). Cell type and time point are not known.

The rearrangement uses TRBV6-6 and TRBJ2-3; no reliable D call. The germline V gene encodes CDR1 MNHNY and CDR2 SVGAGI (reference sequence). The CDR3 contains 14 residues. The V and J ends lost 0 bases and 3 bases respectively, with 7 bases between them. In nucleotides, the CDR3 is TGTGCCAGCAGTTACTCGACCCATACAGATACGCAGTATTTT. Its protein product is CASSYSTHTDTQYF.

This clonotype was counted between two and nine times. The chain couples TRBV5-1 to TRBJ2-3, with a weak D call TRBD1 (5 bases). The CDR3 has 14 amino acids. V was trimmed by 2 bases and J by 0 bases, leaving 7 bases between them. Germline CDR1 reads SGHRS; CDR2 reads YFSETQ. The CDR3 coding sequence is TGCGCCAGCAGCTTTCAGGGAAGCACAGATACGCAGTATTTT. This sequence encodes CASSFQGSTDTQYF.

J is TRBJ2-7 and V is TRBV7-9, with a tentative D call TRBD2 (5 bases). This CDR3 contains 13 residues. V lost 7 bases, J lost 2 bases, and 12 bases lay in between. The V gene's germline CDR1 is SEHNR and CDR2 FQNEAQ (reference sequence). The CDR3 reads CASTMAGAYEQYF. As DNA, the CDR3 is TGTGCCAGCACCATGGCGGGCGCCTACGAGCAGTACTTC.

V is TRBV12-3 or TRBV12-4 and J is TRBJ2-7; 10 positions agree with TRBD2. V lost 10 bases, J lost 1 base, and 7 bases stayed unmatched. This CDR3 has 14 residues. The CDR3 spells CATSIAGGSYEQYF. The DNA of the CDR3 is TGTGCCACCTCGATAGCGGGAGGTTCCTACGAGCAGTACTTC.

The chain carries TRBV5-1 and TRBJ1-1; a weak D match, TRBD1 (6 bases). The CDR3 runs to 16 residues. CDR1 and CDR2 from the germline V gene are SGHRS and YFSETQ. The V end lost 1 base, the J end lost 2 bases, and 15 bases lay between the germline ends. DNA for the CDR3: TGCGCCAGCAGCTTGAACAGGGAAATAGATAACACTGAAGCTTTCTTT. This translates into CASSLNREIDNTEAFF.

This clonotype was detected a few times. The gene calls are TRBV15 and TRBJ2-1, with unresolved D. The CDR3 loop spans 15 amino acids. V lost 0 bases to trimming and J lost 4 bases, with 10 bases between them. Germline-derived CDR1 and CDR2 are LNHNV and YYDKDF (reference sequence). CDR3 protein: CATSRDSTEYNEQFF. CDR3 coding DNA: TGTGCCACCAGCAGAGATTCTACGGAGTACAATGAGCAGTTCTTC.

The CDR3 sequence: CASSQDLTTGTDTQYF. The DNA of the CDR3 is TGTGCCAGCAGCCAAGATCTCACTACCGGCACAGATACGCAGTATTTT. This sequence joins TRBV3-1 and TRBJ2-3, with D hard to call. Trimming removed 0 bases at V and 1 base at J, with 11 bases between. Germline V CDR1 and CDR2: LGHDT, YNNKEL (reference sequence). This CDR3 is built from 16 residues.

The rearrangement uses TRBV5-1 and TRBJ2-6, with D possibly being TRBD1 or TRBD2 (5 bases each). From germline, CDR1 is SGHRS and CDR2 YFSETQ. CDR3 length equals 17 residues. V lost 3 bases to trimming and J lost 4 bases, with 17 bases between them. Here the CDR3 reads CASSSPGSPAGANVLTF. The CDR3 DNA follows: TGCGCCAGCAGCTCACCAGGGAGCCCTGCCGGGGCCAACGTCCTGACTTTC. Full variable domain (rest looked up from reference TRBV5-1 and TRBJ2-6): KAGVTQTPRYLIKTRGQQVTLSCSPISGHRSVSWYQQTPGQGLQFLFEYFSETQRNKGNFPGRFSGRQFSNSRSEMNVSTLELGDSALYLCASSSPGSPAGANVLTFGAGSRLTVL.

The chain joins TRBV15 to TRBJ2-3; D is unresolved. From germline, CDR1 is LNHNV and CDR2 YYDKDF (reference sequence). Trimming stripped 5 bases from V and 6 bases from J, with 15 bases between. The CDR3 runs to 14 residues. CDR3 bases: TGTGCCACCAGCGCGGCCATCCCCGGGGATACGCAGTATTTT. Amino acids: CATSAAIPGDTQYF. The full variable domain, in which reference TRBV15 and TRBJ2-3 provide the parts outside the CDR3, is DAMVIQNPRYQVTQFGKPVTLSCSQTLNHNVMYWYQQKSSQAPKLLFHYYDKDFNNEADTPDNFQSRRPNTSFCFLDIRSPGLGDTAMYLCATSAAIPGDTQYFGPGTRLTVL.

The CDR3 sequence is CASSLQGNEQYF. CDR3 DNA: TGTGCCAGCAGCTTACAGGGAAACGAGCAGTACTTC. The rearrangement links TRBV5-6 to TRBJ2-7; a weak D match, TRBD1 (6 bases). V gave up 2 bases and J gave up 5 bases, with 8 bases separating them. Germline loops: CDR1 SGHDT, CDR2 YYEEEE. The CDR3 contains 12 residues.

The chain joins TRBV5-1 to TRBJ1-1; no definite D call. The length of the CDR3 is 13 residues. V lost 2 bases and J 1 base, leaving 6 bases between the germline ends. Germline values: CDR1 SGHRS, CDR2 YFSETQ. CDR3 region: CASSFHENTEAFF. The CDR3 DNA follows: TGCGCCAGCAGCTTCCATGAGAACACTGAAGCTTTCTTT. Using reference TRBV5-1 and TRBJ1-1 for the parts outside the CDR3, the full variable domain is KAGVTQTPRYLIKTRGQQVTLSCSPISGHRSVSWYQQTPGQGLQFLFEYFSETQRNKGNFPGRFSGRQFSNSRSEMNVSTLELGDSALYLCASSFHENTEAFFGQGTRLTVV.

A few counts support this clonotype. The rearrangement links TRBV9 to TRBJ2-1; D gene unclear. The CDR3 extends over 16 amino acids. Germline V gene data show CDR1 as SGDLS and CDR2 as YYNGEE. V was clipped by 0 bases and J by 3 bases, with 13 bases between them. The CDR3 sequence: CASSVDTLGIYNEQFF. The CDR3 coding sequence is TGTGCCAGCAGCGTAGATACCTTGGGGATCTACAATGAGCAGTTCTTC.

In this sample, this clonotype turned up many times. The chain combines TRBV20-1 with TRBJ2-7, with 10 bases aligning to TRBD2. Germline V gene sequence: CDR1 DFQATT, CDR2 SNEGSKA (reference sequence). CDR3 length: 15 residues. Trimming removed 0 bases from V and 6 bases from J; junction bases left unmatched: 8. The CDR3 sequence: CSARDYLAGVGEQYF. Written as DNA, the CDR3 is TGCAGTGCTAGAGACTACCTAGCGGGAGTCGGCGAGCAGTACTTC.